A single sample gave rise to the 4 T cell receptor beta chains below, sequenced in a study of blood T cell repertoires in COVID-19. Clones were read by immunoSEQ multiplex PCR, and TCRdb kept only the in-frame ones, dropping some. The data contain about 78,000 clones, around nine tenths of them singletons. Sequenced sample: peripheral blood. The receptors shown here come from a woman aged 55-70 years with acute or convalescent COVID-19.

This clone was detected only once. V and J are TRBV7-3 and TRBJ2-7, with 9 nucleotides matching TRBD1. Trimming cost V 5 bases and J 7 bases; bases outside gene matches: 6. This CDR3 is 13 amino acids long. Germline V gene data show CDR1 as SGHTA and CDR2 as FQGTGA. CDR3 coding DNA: TGTGCCAGCAGCCAGGACAGGGGTGGAGAGCAGTACTTC. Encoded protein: CASSQDRGGEQYF. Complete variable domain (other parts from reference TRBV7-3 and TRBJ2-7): GAGVSQTPSNKVTEKGKYVELRCDPISGHTALYWYRQSLGQGPEFLIYFQGTGAADDSGLPNDRFFAVRPEGSVSTLKIQRTERGDSAVYLCASSQDRGGEQYFGPGTRLTVT.

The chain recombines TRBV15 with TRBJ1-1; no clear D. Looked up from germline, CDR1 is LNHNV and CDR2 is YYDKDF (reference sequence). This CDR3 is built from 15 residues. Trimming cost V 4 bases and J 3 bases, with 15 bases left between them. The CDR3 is CATSIGGSSYTEAFF. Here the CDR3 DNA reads TGTGCCACCAGCATAGGAGGGAGTTCCTACACTGAAGCTTTCTTT.

CDR3: CSVDNYNEQFF. The CDR3 region has the DNA TGCAGTGTCGACAACTACAATGAGCAGTTCTTC. This chain uses TRBV20-1 with TRBJ2-1; D remains unclear. Trimming shortened V by 7 bases and J by 3 bases, and 7 bases separated the two germline ends. This CDR3 spans 11 amino acids. Germline CDR1 DFQATT, CDR2 SNEGSKA (reference sequence).

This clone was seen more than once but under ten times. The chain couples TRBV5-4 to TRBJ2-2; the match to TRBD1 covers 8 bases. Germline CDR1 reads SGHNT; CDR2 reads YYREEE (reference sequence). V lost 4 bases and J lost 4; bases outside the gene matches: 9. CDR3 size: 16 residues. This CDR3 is CASSLLGQGITGELFF. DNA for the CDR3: TGTGCCAGCAGCCTCCTCGGACAGGGAATCACCGGGGAGCTGTTTTTT. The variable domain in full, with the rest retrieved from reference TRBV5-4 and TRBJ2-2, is ETGVTQSPTHLIKTRGQQVTLRCSSQSGHNTVSWYQQALGQGPQFIFQYYREEENGRGNFPPRFSGLQFPNYSSELNVNALELDDSALYLCASSLLGQGITGELFFGEGSRLTVL.